These T cell receptor beta chains were read from a single sample in a study of T cells after yellow fever vaccination. TCRdb used MiXCR to reprocess the 5' RACE reads, holding one entry per CDR3 protein. The sample holds about 400,000 distinct CDR3 sequences; approximately 10% are singletons and the top ten take less than 20%. Specimen: PBMCs, collected on the day of the first yellow fever vaccination. The source of these receptors is a man between 18 and 29 years old who received the YFV17D yellow fever vaccine. The CDR3 runs from the conserved cysteine through the conserved F or W. A D gene is named only where the DNA matches it firmly. Not every row has a clone size; where given, it reads once, few, many or a size class.

v_call	j_call	clone_size	d_call	cdr3_aa	cdr3_nt
TRBV5-6	TRBJ1-1	NA	NA	CASSLSRRNTEAFF	TGTGCCAGCAGCTTGTCCCGGCGTAACACTGAAGCTTTCTTT
TRBV9	TRBJ2-5	few	NA	CASSVEWGQGTQYF	TGTGCCAGCAGCGTAGAGTGGGGCCAGGGGACCCAGTACTTC
TRBV5-1	TRBJ2-3	NA	NA	CASSPTPRTDTQYF	TGCGCCAGCAGCCCAACCCCTCGCACAGATACGCAGTATTTT
TRBV7-2	TRBJ2-2	few	NA	CASSAFPARSNTGELFF	TGTGCCAGCAGCGCCTTCCCGGCGCGGTCTAACACCGGGGAGCTGTTTTTT
TRBV28	TRBJ2-3	few	NA	CASSFIEGAPTDTQYF	TGTGCCAGCAGTTTTATTGAGGGTGCCCCCACAGATACGCAGTATTTT
TRBV20-1	TRBJ2-3	NA	NA	CSARLGGRPDTQYF	TGCAGTGCTAGATTGGGGGGCCGGCCAGATACGCAGTATTTT
TRBV2	TRBJ1-1	many	TRBD1	CATIPGQGNTEAFF	TGTGCCACCATACCGGGACAGGGGAACACTGAAGCTTTCTTT
TRBV6-5	TRBJ1-2	NA	TRBD1	CASSYLRTGGSYGYTF	TGTGCCAGCAGTTACCTACGGACAGGAGGGAGCTATGGCTACACCTTC
TRBV25-1	TRBJ1-1	NA	NA	CASSDQGLNTEAFF	TGTGCCAGCAGTGATCAGGGCCTGAACACTGAAGCTTTCTTT
TRBV5-4	TRBJ2-1	few	TRBD2	CASSFELAGLYEQFF	TGTGCCAGCAGCTTTGAGCTAGCGGGGTTGTATGAGCAGTTCTTC
TRBV23-1	TRBJ2-4	many	TRBD1	CASSQSPETGKCGPAKNIQYF	TGCGCCAGCAGTCAATCTCCGGAGACAGGGAAATGTGGTCCGGCCAAAAACATTCAGTACTTC
TRBV7-8	TRBJ1-1	few	TRBD1	CASSLVVQGRAGTEAFF	TGTGCCAGCAGCTTAGTTGTACAGGGGAGGGCGGGGACTGAAGCTTTCTTT
TRBV4-1	TRBJ1-1	few	NA	CASSQDLRGQLMNTEAFF	TGCGCCAGCAGCCAAGATCTTCGTGGACAGCTCATGAACACTGAAGCTTTCTTT
TRBV27	TRBJ2-7	few	NA	CASSLKGSGAGPYEQYF	TGTGCCAGCAGCCTAAAGGGGTCGGGCGCCGGGCCCTACGAGCAGTACTTC
TRBV19	TRBJ1-1	NA	TRBD1	CASSWDRGGHTEAFF	TGTGCCAGTAGTTGGGACAGGGGAGGACATACTGAAGCTTTCTTT
TRBV6-5	TRBJ2-3	few	NA	CASSYLTRGSSTDTQYF	TGTGCCAGCAGTTACCTCACCCGGGGCAGTTCAACAGATACGCAGTATTTT
TRBV19	TRBJ2-1	many	TRBD2	CASSPRLAGTSSYNEQFF	TGTGCCAGTAGTCCCCGACTAGCGGGGACAAGCTCCTACAATGAGCAGTTCTTC
TRBV6-5	TRBJ2-1	few	TRBD2	CASSYSLAGANYNEQFF	TGTGCCAGCAGTTACTCGCTAGCGGGGGCTAACTACAATGAGCAGTTCTTC
TRBV7-3	TRBJ2-1	NA	TRBD2	CASSLLAGGARNEQFF	TGTGCCAGCAGCTTATTGGCGGGGGGGGCTAGGAATGAGCAGTTCTTC
TRBV11-2	TRBJ1-6	few	NA	CASSFDSSNSPLHF	TGTGCCAGCAGCTTCGACAGTTCTAATTCACCCCTCCACTTT
TRBV7-9	TRBJ2-1	few	NA	CASPDEQFF	TGTGCCAGCCCCGATGAGCAGTTCTTC
TRBV7-2	TRBJ2-2	few	NA	CASSLARNPNTGELFF	TGTGCCAGCAGCTTAGCGAGGAACCCGAACACCGGGGAGCTGTTTTTT
TRBV20-1	TRBJ1-1	few	NA	CSASWTPFMNTEAFF	TGCAGTGCTTCTTGGACACCTTTCATGAACACTGAAGCTTTCTTT
TRBV29-1	TRBJ2-2	NA	NA	CSVDGSSNTGELFF	TGCAGCGTTGATGGGAGTTCGAACACCGGGGAGCTGTTTTTT
TRBV4-3	TRBJ2-7	few	TRBD1	CASSQGQGIYEQYF	TGCGCCAGCAGCCAAGGACAGGGGATCTACGAGCAGTACTTC
TRBV28	TRBJ1-5	NA	TRBD1	CASSSGTGRQPQHF	TGTGCCAGCAGCTCCGGGACAGGGAGACAGCCCCAGCATTTT
TRBV27	TRBJ2-7	NA	TRBD1	CASRHGGTGDKQYF	TGTGCCAGCAGACACGGCGGGACAGGGGACAAGCAGTACTTC
TRBV9	TRBJ2-2	NA	TRBD2	CASSVGLSGGATGELFF	TGTGCCAGCAGCGTCGGACTAAGCGGGGGGGCCACCGGGGAGCTGTTTTTT
TRBV7-2	TRBJ2-1	NA	NA	CASSADYVYNEQFF	TGTGCCAGCAGCGCTGACTATGTCTACAATGAGCAGTTCTTC
TRBV28	TRBJ2-1	few	NA	CASSSAGTGGIHEQFF	TGTGCCAGCAGTTCGGCCGGGACGGGTGGTATCCATGAGCAGTTCTTC
TRBV7-2	TRBJ2-3	NA	NA	CASSSTGGPLDTQYF	TGTGCCAGCAGCTCGACTGGGGGCCCTTTAGATACGCAGTATTTT
TRBV10-3	TRBJ2-3	few	TRBD1	CAIRYHRQGTTDTQYF	TGTGCCATCAGATATCATAGACAGGGGACCACAGATACGCAGTATTTT
TRBV10-3	TRBJ1-1	few	NA	CAISNLNTEAFF	TGTGCCATCAGTAACCTTAACACTGAAGCTTTCTTT
TRBV3-1	TRBJ2-1	NA	NA	CASSQVFSDNEQFF	TGTGCCAGCAGCCAAGTGTTTAGTGACAATGAGCAGTTCTTC
TRBV5-1	TRBJ2-3	NA	TRBD2	CASSSGTSEPGTQYF	TGCGCCAGCAGCTCCGGGACTAGCGAGCCCGGTACGCAGTATTTT
TRBV28	TRBJ2-5	few	NA	CASSLSLAETQYF	TGTGCCAGCAGTTTGAGTCTCGCAGAGACCCAGTACTTC
TRBV7-2	TRBJ2-5	NA	NA	CASSGQKWETQYF	TGTGCCAGCAGCGGGCAGAAGTGGGAGACCCAGTACTTC
TRBV4-3	TRBJ1-2	NA	TRBD1	CASSQEGGTGAGYTF	TGCGCCAGCAGCCAAGAAGGGGGGACAGGCGCTGGCTACACCTTC
TRBV9	TRBJ2-5	NA	NA	CASSVVGSGEETQYF	TGTGCCAGCAGCGTAGTGGGGTCAGGTGAAGAGACCCAGTACTTC
TRBV5-1	TRBJ2-7	NA	TRBD1	CASRSGQGPYEQYF	TGCGCCAGCAGGTCGGGACAGGGCCCCTACGAGCAGTACTTC
TRBV12-3/TRBV12-4	TRBJ1-4	few	NA	CASSFFDSGATNEKLFF	TGTGCCAGCAGTTTTTTCGACAGCGGTGCAACTAATGAAAAACTGTTTTTT
TRBV5-6	TRBJ2-1	NA	TRBD2	CASTPGLAGGHEQFF	TGTGCCAGCACACCGGGACTAGCGGGGGGTCACGAGCAGTTCTTC
TRBV4-1	TRBJ2-5	many	TRBD2	CASSHLLADAETQYF	TGCGCCAGCAGTCATCTTCTAGCGGATGCAGAGACCCAGTACTTC
TRBV9	TRBJ1-6	NA	NA	CASGDWSSPLHF	TGTGCCAGCGGTGACTGGAGTTCACCCCTCCACTTT
TRBV20-1	TRBJ1-1	NA	TRBD1	CSAEGQGRTEAFF	TGCAGTGCAGAGGGACAGGGTAGAACTGAAGCTTTCTTT
TRBV12-3/TRBV12-4	TRBJ2-5	few	NA	CASSSGALGQETQYF	TGTGCCAGCAGCTCCGGGGCGTTAGGCCAAGAGACCCAGTACTTC
TRBV20-1	TRBJ1-3	NA	NA	CSADPWGERNTIYF	TGCAGTGCTGACCCGTGGGGCGAGAGGAACACCATATATTTT
TRBV29-1	TRBJ1-1	few	NA	CSVERSTEAFF	TGCAGCGTTGAAAGGAGTACTGAAGCTTTCTTT
TRBV27	TRBJ2-7	NA	NA	CASSLSGSPYEQYF	TGTGCCAGCAGTTTATCAGGGTCGCCCTACGAGCAGTACTTC
TRBV5-1	TRBJ2-3	NA	TRBD2	CASSLSSGGDTQYF	TGCGCCAGCAGCTTGTCTAGCGGGGGGGATACGCAGTATTTT
TRBV29-1	TRBJ2-1	few	TRBD1	CSVEDHRGKSYNEQFF	TGCAGCGTTGAAGATCACAGGGGGAAATCCTACAATGAGCAGTTCTTC
TRBV6-5	TRBJ1-2	few	NA	CASSYSILAIGYTF	TGTGCCAGCAGTTACTCGATACTAGCCATTGGCTACACCTTC
TRBV6-7	TRBJ2-1	NA	TRBD1	CASSYSAGTGKLSEQFF	TGTGCCAGCAGTTACTCGGCCGGGACAGGGAAGTTGAGTGAGCAGTTCTTC
TRBV7-9	TRBJ2-2	few	NA	CASSLSQFTGELFF	TGTGCCAGCAGCTTGTCACAGTTCACCGGGGAGCTGTTTTTT
TRBV12-3/TRBV12-4	TRBJ2-5	NA	NA	CASTKREAETQYF	TGTGCCAGCACTAAAAGGGAGGCAGAGACCCAGTACTTC
TRBV4-1	TRBJ2-1	few	TRBD2	CASSHLRLAGLVDEQFF	TGCGCCAGCAGCCACCTACGACTAGCGGGGCTAGTGGATGAGCAGTTCTTC
TRBV20-1	TRBJ1-2	few	NA	CSARDGQLNGYTF	TGCAGTGCTAGAGATGGGCAGCTTAATGGCTACACCTTC
TRBV20-1	TRBJ1-2	few	NA	CSARDVMGERSNYGYTF	TGCAGTGCTAGAGACGTAATGGGGGAGAGGTCTAACTATGGCTACACCTTC